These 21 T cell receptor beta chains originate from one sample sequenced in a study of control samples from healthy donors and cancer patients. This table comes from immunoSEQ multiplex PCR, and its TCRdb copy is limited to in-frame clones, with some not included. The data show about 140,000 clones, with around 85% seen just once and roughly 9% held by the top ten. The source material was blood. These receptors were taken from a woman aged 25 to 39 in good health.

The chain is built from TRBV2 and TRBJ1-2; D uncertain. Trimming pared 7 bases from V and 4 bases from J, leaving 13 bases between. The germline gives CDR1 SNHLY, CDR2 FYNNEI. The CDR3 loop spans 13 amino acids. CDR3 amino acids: CASKTEAVYGYTF. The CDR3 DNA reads TGTGCCAGCAAGACTGAGGCTGTCTATGGCTACACCTTC.

CDR3 bases: TGTGCCAGCAGTTTGACAGAAAACTACGAGCAGTACTTC. It specifies CASSLTENYEQYF. This sequence joins TRBV27 and TRBJ2-7; D might be TRBD1 (5 bases). Trimming removed 3 bases from V and 3 bases from J, with 9 bases in between. The CDR3 is made up of 13 amino acids. The germline V gene has CDR1 MNHEY and CDR2 SMNVEV (reference sequence).

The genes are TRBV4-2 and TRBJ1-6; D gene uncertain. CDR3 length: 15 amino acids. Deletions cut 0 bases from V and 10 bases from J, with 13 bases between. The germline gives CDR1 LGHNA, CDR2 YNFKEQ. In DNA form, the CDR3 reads TGTGCCAGCAGCCAAGATGATAACAAAGGATCACCCCTCCACTTT. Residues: CASSQDDNKGSPLHF.

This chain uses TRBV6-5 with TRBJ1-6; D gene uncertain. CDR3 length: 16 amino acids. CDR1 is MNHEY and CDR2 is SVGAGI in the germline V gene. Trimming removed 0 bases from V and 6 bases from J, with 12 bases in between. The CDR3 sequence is CASSYSVSPSNSPLHF. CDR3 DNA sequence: TGTGCCAGCAGTTACTCGGTCAGCCCCTCTAATTCACCCCTCCACTTT.

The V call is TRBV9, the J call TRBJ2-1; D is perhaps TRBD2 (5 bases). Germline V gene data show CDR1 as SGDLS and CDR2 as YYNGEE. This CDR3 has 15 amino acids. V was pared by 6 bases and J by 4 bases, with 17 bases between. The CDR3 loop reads CASTVTSSGYNEQFF. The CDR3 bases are TGTGCCAGCACCGTGACGTCCAGCGGTTACAATGAGCAGTTCTTC.

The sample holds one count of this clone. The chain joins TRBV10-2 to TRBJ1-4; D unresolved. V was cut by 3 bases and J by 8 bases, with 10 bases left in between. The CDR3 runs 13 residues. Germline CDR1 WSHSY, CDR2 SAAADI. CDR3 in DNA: TGCGCCAGCAGTGACGGAAAGGGCGAAAAACTGTTTTTT. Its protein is CASSDGKGEKLFF.

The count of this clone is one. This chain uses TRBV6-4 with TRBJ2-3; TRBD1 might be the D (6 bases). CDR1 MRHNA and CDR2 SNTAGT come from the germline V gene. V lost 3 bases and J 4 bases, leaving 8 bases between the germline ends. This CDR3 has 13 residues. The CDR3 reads CASSDEGADTQYF. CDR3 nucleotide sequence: TGTGCCAGCAGTGATGAGGGGGCAGATACGCAGTATTTT.

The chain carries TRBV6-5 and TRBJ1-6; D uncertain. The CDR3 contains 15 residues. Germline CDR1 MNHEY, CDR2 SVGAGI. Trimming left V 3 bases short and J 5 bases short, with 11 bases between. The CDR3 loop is CASSYEARNNSPLHF. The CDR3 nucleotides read TGTGCCAGCAGTTATGAGGCCAGGAATAATTCACCCCTCCACTTT.

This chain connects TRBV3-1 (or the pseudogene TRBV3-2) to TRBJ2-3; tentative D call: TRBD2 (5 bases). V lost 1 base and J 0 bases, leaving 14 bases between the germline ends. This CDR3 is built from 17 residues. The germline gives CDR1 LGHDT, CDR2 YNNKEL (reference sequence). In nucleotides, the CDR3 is TGTGCCAGCAGCCAAGCACTTGCAGCGGCTAGCACAGATACGCAGTATTTT. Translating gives CASSQALAAASTDTQYF.

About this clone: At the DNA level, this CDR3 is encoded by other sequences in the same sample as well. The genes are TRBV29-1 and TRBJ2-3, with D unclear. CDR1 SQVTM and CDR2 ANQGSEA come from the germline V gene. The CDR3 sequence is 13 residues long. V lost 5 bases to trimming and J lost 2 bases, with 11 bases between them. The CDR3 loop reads CSVIRAPTDTQYF. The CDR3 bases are TGCAGCGTTATAAGGGCCCCCACAGATACGCAGTATTTT.

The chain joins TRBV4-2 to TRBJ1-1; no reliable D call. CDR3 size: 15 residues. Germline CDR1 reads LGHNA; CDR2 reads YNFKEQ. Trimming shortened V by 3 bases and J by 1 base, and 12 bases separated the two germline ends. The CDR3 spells CASSHPDRANTEAFF. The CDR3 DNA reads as TGTGCCAGCAGCCACCCGGACCGAGCGAACACTGAAGCTTTCTTT.

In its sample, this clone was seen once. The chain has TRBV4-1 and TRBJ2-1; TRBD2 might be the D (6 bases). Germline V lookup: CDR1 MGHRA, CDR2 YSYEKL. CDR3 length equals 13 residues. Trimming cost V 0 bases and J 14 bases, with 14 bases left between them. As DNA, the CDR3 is TGCGCCAGCAGCCAAGATCCACCCGGGAGTAAGTTCTTC. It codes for CASSQDPPGSKFF.

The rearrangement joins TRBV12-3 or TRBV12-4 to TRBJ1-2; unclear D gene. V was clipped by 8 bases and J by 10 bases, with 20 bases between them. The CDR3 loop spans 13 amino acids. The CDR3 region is CASARGAARHYTF. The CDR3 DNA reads TGTGCCAGCGCTCGTGGCGCAGCGCGACACTACACCTTC.

CDR3 in amino acids: CASSLATRVYNEQFF. CDR3 coding DNA: TGTGCCAGCAGTTTGGCGACACGGGTATACAATGAGCAGTTCTTC. This chain connects TRBV2 to TRBJ2-1; D is undetermined. Germline CDR1 SNHLY, CDR2 FYNNEI. CDR3 length: 15 amino acids. The V gene lost 5 bases and the J gene lost 4 bases, with 15 bases spanning the gap.

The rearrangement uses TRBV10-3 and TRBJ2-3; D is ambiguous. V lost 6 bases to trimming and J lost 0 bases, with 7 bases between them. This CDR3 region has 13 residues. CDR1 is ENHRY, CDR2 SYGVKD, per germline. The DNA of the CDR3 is TGTGCCATCAGGACGGACAGCACAGATACGCAGTATTTT. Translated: CAIRTDSTDTQYF.

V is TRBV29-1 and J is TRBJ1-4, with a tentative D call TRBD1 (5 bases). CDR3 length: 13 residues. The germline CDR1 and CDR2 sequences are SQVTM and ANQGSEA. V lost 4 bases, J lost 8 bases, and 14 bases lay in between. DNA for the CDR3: TGCAGCGTTGGTGGGGCTCCCAGGGAAAAACTGTTTTTT. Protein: CSVGGAPREKLFF.

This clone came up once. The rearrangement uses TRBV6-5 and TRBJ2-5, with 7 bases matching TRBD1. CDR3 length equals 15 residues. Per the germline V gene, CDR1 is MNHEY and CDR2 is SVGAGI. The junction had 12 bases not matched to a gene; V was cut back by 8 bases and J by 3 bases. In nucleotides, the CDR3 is TGTGCCAGCGTACCGGGTTTCCAGGGGGAAGAGACCCAGTACTTC. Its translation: CASVPGFQGEETQYF.

The CDR3 sequence is CASTATRTGELFF. In nucleotides, the CDR3 is TGTGCCAGCACCGCTACACGGACCGGGGAGCTGTTTTTT. The chain couples TRBV27 to TRBJ2-2; D uncertain. The CDR3 has 13 amino acids. The germline V and J ends were trimmed by 7 bases and 5 bases, with 11 bases remaining between them. Germline loops: CDR1 MNHEY, CDR2 SMNVEV (reference sequence).

The CDR3 sequence is CATRTAPPSYGYTF. The CDR3 coding sequence is TGCGCCACCAGGACCGCACCCCCTAGCTATGGCTACACCTTC. The chain couples TRBV5-1 to TRBJ1-2, with D hard to call. Trimming stripped 9 bases from V and 4 bases from J, with 19 bases between. Per the germline V gene, CDR1 is SGHRS and CDR2 is YFSETQ. The CDR3 runs to 14 residues.

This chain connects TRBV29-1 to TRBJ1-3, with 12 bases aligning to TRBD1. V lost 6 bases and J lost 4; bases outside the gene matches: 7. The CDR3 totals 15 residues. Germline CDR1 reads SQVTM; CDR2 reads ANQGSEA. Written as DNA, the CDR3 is TGCAGCGTCGGGACAGGGGGCGCGGAGGGAAACACCATATATTTT. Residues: CSVGTGGAEGNTIYF.

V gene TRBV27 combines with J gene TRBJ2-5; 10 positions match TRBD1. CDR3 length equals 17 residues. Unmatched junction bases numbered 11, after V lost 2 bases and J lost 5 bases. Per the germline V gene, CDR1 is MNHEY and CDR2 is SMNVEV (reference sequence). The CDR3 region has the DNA TGTGCCAGCAGTTTACAGGCCCGGGACAGGGGATTTGAGACCCAGTACTTC. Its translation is CASSLQARDRGFETQYF.